The present TCR beta chain was sequenced within a study of blood T cell repertoires in COVID-19. Background on the study: The samples span acute and convalescent COVID-19 from the United States, Italy and Spain. T cells, B-cell-depleted T cells, or PBMCs provided the cDNA or gDNA that served as material.

This clone was counted a single time. Participant-reported clinical history was the basis for cohort assignment. Sequencing was performed with immunoSEQ multiplex PCR; in TCRdb, only in-frame clones are kept and a portion is missing. Among about 480,000 clones listed, around nine tenths were seen once. Germline lookup yields CDR1 SEHNR and CDR2 FQNEAQ (reference sequence). There are 13 residues in the CDR3. Trimming left V 1 base short and J 4 bases short, with 8 bases between. V is TRBV7-9 and J is TRBJ2-7, with D uncertain. The sequence was collected from a woman aged 60-75 years who had recovered from COVID-19. Sequencing was done on a sample of PBMCs or T cells enriched from blood (not recorded which). CDR3 sequence (DNA): TGTGCCAGCAGCTTAGGGGCGTATTACGAGCAGTACTTC. Amino acids: CASSLGAYYEQYF. The full variable domain, completed using reference TRBV7-9 and TRBJ2-7, is DTGVSQNPRHKITKRGQNVTFRCDPISEHNRLYWYRQTLGQGPEFLTYFQNEAQLEKSRLLSDRFSAERPKGSFSTLEIQRTEQGDSAMYLCASSLGAYYEQYFGPGTRLTVT.